The source of this T cell receptor beta chain is a study of cytotoxic CD8 clonotypes in ibrutinib-treated CLL. Profiled with immunoSEQ multiplex PCR; TCRdb holds only in-frame clones, not every one. This table has about 69,000 clones, 65% to 85% appearing once. The CDR3 totals 13 residues. The V and J ends lost 0 bases and 5 bases respectively, with 10 bases between them. Germline assignment: CDR1 SQVTM and CDR2 ANQGSEA. The sequenced sample was PBMCs, obtained at disease progression, from a patient treated with ibrutinib. The J gene is TRBJ2-5, the V gene TRBV29-1; maybe TRBD2 (6 bases). This receptor was obtained from a human donor with chronic lymphocytic leukemia. The CDR3 spells CSVEEGGGETQYF. CDR3 DNA: TGCAGCGTTGAAGAGGGGGGTGGGGAGACCCAGTACTTC.